The following is a T cell receptor beta chain sequence with its context. As processed by the authors: Reference gene primer amplification gave estimated nucleated cell counts. Here immunoSEQ multiplex PCR was the method, and the copy in TCRdb shows in-frame clones only, minus some. V and J calls and clone size follow that table, whereas D and trimming were derived from the DNA. The table shows some 220,000 clones, with 65% to 90% occurring only once. The record originates from a study of blood T cell repertoires in COVID-19. Study overall: T cells, B-cell-depleted T cells, or PBMCs supplied cDNA or gDNA.

This CDR3 is built from 15 residues. In germline, CDR1 is MGHRA, CDR2 YSYEKL. V lost 0 bases, J lost 3 bases, and 10 bases lay in between. The sample was peripheral blood. This TCR came from a man in his fifties or sixties with COVID-19, enrolled during active disease. The chain is built from TRBV4-1 and TRBJ2-3; the D is unclear. The CDR3 is CASSQESSTTDTQYF. As DNA, the CDR3 is TGCGCCAGCAGCCAAGAATCGAGTACGACAGATACGCAGTATTTT.